The next 32 T cell receptor beta chains were all read from a single sample in a study of CD8+ T cells in alopecia areata. It was cDNA, reverse transcribed from extracted RNA, that served as the sequencing template. The repertoire was sequenced with immunoSEQ multiplex PCR; TCRdb's copy has only in-frame clones and lacks some. The sample yields some 120,000 clones, around 60% seen once. The source material was CD4+ T cells sorted from blood, sampled at week 0. These receptors were obtained from a human donor with alopecia areata.

This rearrangement joins TRBV5-4 to TRBJ2-1, with TRBD2 matching 15 bases. The V and J ends lost 3 bases and 7 bases, in that order; junction bases with no gene match: 2. Germline lookup yields CDR1 SGHNT and CDR2 YYREEE (reference sequence). The CDR3 spans 15 residues. The CDR3 loop is CASSSGLAGGNEQFF. CDR3 coding DNA: TGTGCCAGCAGCTCGGGACTAGCGGGGGGTAATGAGCAGTTCTTC. Variable domain in full (rest from reference TRBV5-4 and TRBJ2-1): ETGVTQSPTHLIKTRGQQVTLRCSSQSGHNTVSWYQQALGQGPQFIFQYYREEENGRGNFPPRFSGLQFPNYSSELNVNALELDDSALYLCASSSGLAGGNEQFFGPGTRLTVL.

The chain uses TRBV7-9 and TRBJ2-1; unclear D gene. The CDR3 extends over 16 amino acids. CDR1 is SEHNR and CDR2 is FQNEAQ in the germline V gene (reference sequence). V lost 3 bases, J lost 4 bases, and 16 bases lay in between. The CDR3 bases are TGTGCCAGCAGCTTGGGTACTAACTCCGATTACAATGAGCAGTTCTTC. As protein: CASSLGTNSDYNEQFF.

V gene TRBV5-1 combines with J gene TRBJ2-5; TRBD2 aligns across 13 bases. CDR1 SGHRS and CDR2 YFSETQ come from the germline V gene. The J segment lost 3 bases and the V segment lost 4 bases, leaving 15 bases of the junction unmatched. CDR3 length: 19 amino acids. CDR3 in amino acids: CASSLGTSGTSWAKETQYF. The DNA for the CDR3 is TGCGCCAGCAGCCTAGGGACTAGCGGGACCTCATGGGCTAAAGAGACCCAGTACTTC.

The rearrangement uses TRBV10-3 and TRBJ2-3; 7 bases align to TRBD2. V lost 9 bases to trimming and J lost 3 bases; unmatched junction nucleotides: 12. The CDR3 is 15 amino acids. Germline CDR1 ENHRY, CDR2 SYGVKD. In DNA form, the CDR3 reads TGTGCCATACTTGCTGGGGGGGAAGGGACAGATACGCAGTATTTT. It is translated as CAILAGGEGTDTQYF.

The genes are TRBV4-1 and TRBJ1-5, with unresolved D. CDR3 length equals 14 residues. From germline, CDR1 is MGHRA and CDR2 YSYEKL. V lost 3 bases and J lost 6, with 12 bases in between. The CDR3: CASSHTAVSQPQHF. The CDR3, as DNA: TGCGCCAGCAGCCACACTGCGGTTTCTCAGCCCCAGCATTTT.

This clone was detected a few times. The chain employs TRBV7-9 and TRBJ2-7, with TRBD1 identical over 10 bases. Germline V gives CDR1 SEHNR, CDR2 FQNEAQ (reference sequence). CDR3 length equals 14 residues. V gave up 5 bases and J gave up 3 bases; unmatched junction bases: 4. CDR3 amino acids: CASSGTGEIYEQYF. The CDR3 region has the DNA TGTGCCAGCAGCGGGACAGGGGAGATCTACGAGCAGTACTTC.

This clone was seen just once. The chain joins TRBV30 to TRBJ2-5, with 11 nucleotides matching TRBD2. The ends lost 3 bases at V and 1 base at J; junction bases unmatched: 4. The germline V gene has CDR1 GTSNPN and CDR2 SVGIG (reference sequence). CDR3 size: 15 residues. Here the CDR3 reads CAWRSGTSGQETQYF. As DNA, the CDR3 is TGTGCCTGGAGATCGGGGACTAGCGGCCAAGAGACCCAGTACTTC.

This chain links TRBV5-6 with TRBJ2-1; 11 bases are shared with TRBD1. Losses at the gene ends were 4 bases for V and 7 bases for J; bases not matched to a gene: 7. Germline V gene data show CDR1 as SGHDT and CDR2 as YYEEEE. This CDR3 contains 15 residues. The CDR3: CASSPMGQGVNEQFF. The DNA for the CDR3 is TGTGCCAGCAGCCCAATGGGACAGGGGGTAAATGAGCAGTTCTTC.

J is TRBJ2-3 and V is TRBV5-1; TRBD2 matches 7 bases. The CDR3 is made up of 14 amino acids. Germline CDR1 SGHRS, CDR2 YFSETQ. J gave up 4 bases and V 7 bases, and 9 bases lay outside the gene matches. CDR3 in DNA: TGCGCCAGCTCGCGCGGGAGATCGGCAGATACGCAGTATTTT. Its protein product is CASSRGRSADTQYF. The variable domain in full, with the rest retrieved from reference TRBV5-1 and TRBJ2-3, is KAGVTQTPRYLIKTRGQQVTLSCSPISGHRSVSWYQQTPGQGLQFLFEYFSETQRNKGNFPGRFSGRQFSNSRSEMNVSTLELGDSALYLCASSRGRSADTQYFGPGTRLTVL.

This clone was observed a few times. The chain has TRBV15 and TRBJ1-2; D gene uncertain. CDR3 length: 16 amino acids. Between the trimmed V and J ends, which lost 1 base and 5 bases, there was a span of 17 bases. Germline loops: CDR1 LNHNV, CDR2 YYDKDF (reference sequence). The CDR3 is CATSRATPNPQYGYTF. CDR3 nucleotides: TGTGCCACCAGCAGAGCTACCCCTAACCCTCAGTATGGCTACACCTTC.

The V and J genes are TRBV5-4 and TRBJ2-1, with a weak D call TRBD1 (6 bases). V was trimmed by 2 bases and J by 2 bases, leaving 8 bases between them. Germline V gene sequence: CDR1 SGHNT, CDR2 YYREEE (reference sequence). This CDR3 region has 14 residues. The CDR3 bases are TGTGCCAGCAGCTTCCGGGACACCTACAATGAGCAGTTCTTC. Its translation is CASSFRDTYNEQFF.

The chain recombines TRBV19 with TRBJ2-3; 9 nucleotides agree with TRBD1. The CDR3 has 15 amino acids. After removal of 8 bases from V and 2 bases from J, the junction contained 8 bases not matched to a gene. The germline V gene has CDR1 LNHDA and CDR2 SQIVND (reference sequence). This CDR3 is CASATGTGITDTQYF. The CDR3 DNA is TGTGCCAGTGCGACCGGGACAGGGATCACAGATACGCAGTATTTT.

The rearrangement joins TRBV9 to TRBJ2-5, with 9 bases identical to TRBD2. V shed 0 bases and J 5 bases; nucleotides not matched to a gene: 8. CDR1 SGDLS and CDR2 YYNGEE come from the germline V gene. This CDR3 region has 16 residues. CDR3 region: CASSVDLAGVWETQYF. CDR3 in DNA: TGTGCCAGCAGCGTAGACTTAGCGGGGGTCTGGGAGACCCAGTACTTC.

In nucleotides, the CDR3 is TGTGCCAGCAGCTCCAGCGCAGTTCAGGTTGGGGAGACCCAGTACTTC. This encodes CASSSSAVQVGETQYF. The chain recombines TRBV7-2 with TRBJ2-5; the D is unclear. This CDR3 is built from 16 residues. CDR1 is SGHTA, CDR2 FQGNSA, per germline. V was cut by 4 bases and J by 5 bases, with 20 bases left in between. Together with reference TRBV7-2 and TRBJ2-5, the CDR3 gives the full variable domain: GAGVSQSPSNKVTEKGKDVELRCDPISGHTALYWYRQSLGQGLEFLIYFQGNSAPDKSGLPSDRFSAERTGGSVSTLTIQRTQQEDSAVYLCASSSSAVQVGETQYFGPGTRLLVL.

The chain joins TRBV19 to TRBJ2-1, with TRBD2 matching 9 bases. CDR1 is LNHDA, CDR2 SQIVND, per germline (reference sequence). CDR3 size: 13 residues. The V and J ends lost 9 bases and 1 base, in that order; junction bases with no gene match: 1. The CDR3 coding sequence is TGTGCCAGCACTAGCGGGTCCTACAATGAGCAGTTCTTC. It codes for CASTSGSYNEQFF.

This chain uses TRBV5-1 with TRBJ1-1, with D possibly matching TRBD1 (5 bases). CDR1 is SGHRS, CDR2 YFSETQ, per germline. The CDR3 is made up of 15 amino acids. The V end was cut by 4 bases, the J end by 0 bases, with 13 bases between. The chain's CDR3 is CASSPSTVMNTEAFF. In DNA, the CDR3 is TGCGCCAGCAGCCCCTCGACAGTCATGAACACTGAAGCTTTCTTT.

This clone has only a few counts. The chain joins TRBV18 to TRBJ2-2; 8 bases are shared with TRBD1. Germline loops: CDR1 KGHSH, CDR2 LQKENI. CDR3 length equals 16 residues. Trimming at V came to 6 bases and at J to 4 bases, leaving 10 bases not matched to a gene. The CDR3 nucleotides read TGTGCCAGCTCCACCACTGAGACAGGGGCCACCGGGGAGCTGTTTTTT. Encoded protein: CASSTTETGATGELFF.

In this sample, this clone turned up a few times. This sequence joins TRBV6-6 and TRBJ2-7; TRBD1 matches 10 bases. Per germline, CDR1 MNHNY and CDR2 SVGAGI (reference sequence). The CDR3 extends over 15 amino acids. The V and J ends lost 7 bases and 0 bases, in that order; junction bases with no gene match: 6. DNA for the CDR3: TGTGCCAGCACCCCGGGACAGGGGATCTCCTACGAGCAGTACTTC. It codes for CASTPGQGISYEQYF.

The chain uses TRBV18 and TRBJ2-7, with D maybe TRBD1 (6 bases). V lost 1 base, J lost 4 bases, and 8 bases lay in between. The CDR3 covers 13 residues. Germline loops: CDR1 KGHSH, CDR2 LQKENI. CDR3 sequence: CASSPLRGYEQYF. For the CDR3, the DNA is TGTGCCAGCTCACCACTCAGGGGTTACGAGCAGTACTTC. The whole variable domain, remainder taken from reference TRBV18 and TRBJ2-7, is NAGVMQNPRHLVRRRGQEARLRCSPMKGHSHVYWYRQLPEEGLKFMVYLQKENIIDESGMPKERFSAEFPKEGPSILRIQQVVRGDSAAYFCASSPLRGYEQYFGPGTRLTVT.

V usage is TRBV2 and J usage is TRBJ2-5; D might be TRBD2 (5 bases). Germline CDR1 reads SNHLY; CDR2 reads FYNNEI. Trimming took off 7 bases at V and 2 bases at J, with 11 bases between the two ends. The CDR3 has 13 amino acids. The CDR3 region is CASKREQQETQYF. The CDR3 nucleotides are TGTGCCAGCAAAAGGGAGCAGCAAGAGACCCAGTACTTC.

The chain couples TRBV28 to TRBJ2-5, with 7 bases matching TRBD2. V gave up 6 bases and J gave up 0 bases; unmatched junction bases: 7. The CDR3 has 15 amino acids. Germline lookup yields CDR1 MDHEN and CDR2 SYDVKM. The CDR3 bases are TGTGCCAGCAGCCCTGGTGGACTAGACCAAGAGACCCAGTACTTC. It is translated as CASSPGGLDQETQYF.

This clone was counted only a few times. The genes are TRBV7-9 and TRBJ2-5, with D unclear. Germline CDR1 reads SEHNR; CDR2 reads FQNEAQ (reference sequence). The CDR3 spans 14 residues. V was pared by 0 bases and J by 2 bases, with 7 bases between. The CDR3, as DNA: TGTGCCAGCAGCTTAGCTTCGGTACAAGAGACCCAGTACTTC. Its translation: CASSLASVQETQYF.

V is TRBV5-1 and J is TRBJ2-3; 14 positions agree with TRBD2. Per the germline V gene, CDR1 is SGHRS and CDR2 is YFSETQ. V was pared by 4 bases and J by 6 bases, with 7 bases of the junction left unmatched. CDR3 length: 16 residues. This CDR3 reads CASSPGLAGDLDTQYF. The CDR3 DNA is TGCGCCAGCAGCCCGGGACTAGCGGGAGATCTTGATACGCAGTATTTT.

This chain joins TRBV7-3 and TRBJ2-7; TRBD2 might be the D (5 bases). The V gene's germline CDR1 is SGHTA and CDR2 FQGTGA. The V and J ends lost 2 bases and 3 bases respectively, with 11 bases between them. The length of the CDR3 is 14 residues. CDR3 coding DNA: TGTGCCAGCAGCTTATACGGAGAGGGCTACGAGCAGTACTTC. It codes for CASSLYGEGYEQYF.

This chain connects TRBV18 to TRBJ2-1; D is possibly TRBD1 (6 bases). V gave up 5 bases and J gave up 0 bases, with 11 bases separating them. Looked up from germline, CDR1 is KGHSH and CDR2 is LQKENI. The CDR3 covers 15 residues. In DNA, the CDR3 is TGTGCCAGCTCAGCAGGGGAGAGCTCCTACAATGAGCAGTTCTTC. Encoded protein: CASSAGESSYNEQFF.

The J gene is TRBJ2-7, the V gene TRBV29-1; 8 bases are a match to TRBD1. The CDR3 has 14 residues. After removal of 6 bases from V and 2 bases from J, the junction contained 9 bases not matched to a gene. CDR1 and CDR2 from the germline V gene are SQVTM and ANQGSEA. In DNA, the CDR3 is TGCAGCGTCCGGGGTGGGGACAGGACCTACGAGCAGTACTTC. Protein sequence: CSVRGGDRTYEQYF.

The CDR3 DNA reads TGTGCCAGCAGCTTAGTGGACGGGGGGAACACTGAAGCTTTCTTT. It specifies CASSLVDGGNTEAFF. The chain recombines TRBV7-2 with TRBJ1-1, with D possibly matching TRBD1 (5 bases). Germline V gene lookup returns CDR1 SGHTA and CDR2 FQGNSA. The CDR3 runs to 15 residues. V lost 1 base, J lost 1 base, and 10 bases lay in between.

This clone was seen only a few times. This chain uses TRBV18 with TRBJ1-5; D gene ambiguous. Germline-derived CDR1 and CDR2 are KGHSH and LQKENI. Trimming cost V 8 bases and J 5 bases, with 13 bases left between them. This CDR3 is 13 amino acids long. The CDR3, as DNA: TGTGCCAGCGGCACCGGGTTGGATCAGCCCCAGCATTTT. As protein: CASGTGLDQPQHF.

The chain links TRBV4-2 to TRBJ2-6; no clear D gene. Trimming left V 1 base short and J 0 bases short, with 13 bases between. CDR3 length: 18 amino acids. CDR1 LGHNA and CDR2 YNFKEQ come from the germline V gene. CDR3 in amino acids: CASSQGVGRGSGANVLTF. The CDR3 region has the DNA TGTGCCAGCAGCCAAGGCGTTGGCCGAGGCTCTGGGGCCAACGTCCTGACTTTC.

J is TRBJ1-1 and V is TRBV4-3; D is unclear. The CDR3 contains 14 residues. Trimming took 4 bases from V and 2 from J, leaving 11 bases between them. In germline, CDR1 is LGHNA, CDR2 YSLEER. The CDR3 nucleotides read TGCGCCAGCAGCCCGCTTTTGCGAAACACTGAAGCTTTCTTT. It yields the protein CASSPLLRNTEAFF.

This chain connects TRBV7-6 to TRBJ2-2, with D possibly matching TRBD1 (6 bases). Germline CDR1 is SGHVS and CDR2 is FNYEAQ. The V end lost 2 bases, the J end lost 3 bases, and 13 bases lay between the germline ends. The CDR3 has 16 residues. CDR3 DNA sequence: TGTGCCAGCAGCTTATTAGGGGGAAGGGACACCGGGGAGCTGTTTTTT. Amino acid sequence: CASSLLGGRDTGELFF.

This clone was observed a single time. This chain uses TRBV10-3 with TRBJ1-5, with D unresolved. Germline loops: CDR1 ENHRY, CDR2 SYGVKD. Trimming stripped 0 bases from V and 11 bases from J, with 11 bases between. The CDR3 runs 13 residues. The CDR3 spells CAISESRDGAQHF. CDR3 DNA: TGTGCCATCAGTGAGTCACGAGACGGGGCCCAGCATTTT.